A single sample gave rise to the 22 T cell receptor beta chains below, sequenced in a study of T cells expressing NK-cell markers. TCRdb re-called the 5' RACE reads; one entry per CDR3 protein, DNA not given. The sample's table shows roughly 390,000 distinct CDR3 sequences. The sample taken for sequencing was blood T cells: a sorted CD56 or NKG2C T cell subset, CD4+ or CD8+ T cells, or bulk PBMC T cells (not recorded which). All receptors come from a man aged 18 to 69 in good health.

The rearrangement uses TRBV10-3 and TRBJ2-2; the TRBD2 assignment by TCRdb is unverifiable without DNA. Germline V gives CDR1 ENHRY, CDR2 SYGVKD. The CDR3 extends over 15 amino acids. CDR3 sequence reads: CAISGTGGYTGELFF.

V and J are TRBV11-2 and TRBJ2-5; the D call from TCRdb, TRBD1, cannot be confirmed without DNA. The length of the CDR3 is 15 residues. From germline, CDR1 is SGHAT and CDR2 FQNNGV. The CDR3 here is CASSSQGHTQETQYF.

The rearrangement joins TRBV6-1 to TRBJ2-3; as DNA is missing, the TRBD1 call by TCRdb cannot be tested. The CDR3 sequence is 15 residues long. Per germline, CDR1 MNHNS and CDR2 SASEGT. The CDR3 reads CASRATRGPGDTQYF.

The CDR3: CSATRTALAKNIQYF. The rearrangement joins TRBV20-1 to TRBJ2-4; TCRdb's assignment of TRBD1 cannot be checked, as there is no DNA. The CDR3 sequence is 15 residues long. CDR1 is DFQATT and CDR2 is SNEGSKA in the germline V gene (reference sequence).

This chain links TRBV11-2 with TRBJ2-1; TCRdb picks TRBD2, but there is no DNA to check that call. CDR1 and CDR2 (germline): SGHAT, FQNNGV. The CDR3 loop spans 15 amino acids. CDR3: CASSLARGGANEQFF.

V and J are TRBV27 and TRBJ2-7; TCRdb's assignment of TRBD1 cannot be checked, as there is no DNA. This CDR3 spans 14 amino acids. The germline CDR1 and CDR2 sequences are MNHEY and SMNVEV (reference sequence). This CDR3 is CASSRDGGLGEQYF.

The chain combines TRBV6-1 with TRBJ1-1; lacking DNA, the TRBD1 call made by TCRdb goes unchecked. There are 15 residues in the CDR3. In germline, CDR1 is MNHNS, CDR2 SASEGT. CDR3 loop: CASSAREQENTEAFF.

This rearrangement joins TRBV24-1 to TRBJ2-2; the TCRdb call, TRBD1, lacks DNA for checking. This CDR3 contains 18 residues. In germline, CDR1 is KGHDR, CDR2 SFDVKD. The CDR3 sequence is CATSDLPRVRGRTGELFF.

Here the CDR3 reads CASRSGQSTTEAFF. This rearrangement joins TRBV7-2 to TRBJ1-1; as DNA is missing, the TRBD1 call by TCRdb cannot be tested. There are 14 residues in the CDR3. Germline-derived CDR1 and CDR2 are SGHTA and FQGNSA.

The rearrangement joins TRBV27 to TRBJ1-5; TCRdb names TRBD1, which stays unverified in the absence of DNA. The CDR3 sequence is 14 residues long. Germline CDR1 MNHEY, CDR2 SMNVEV (reference sequence). The CDR3: CASSLWGGNQPQHF.

The rearrangement uses TRBV5-4 and TRBJ2-7; TCRdb indicates TRBD2, and absent DNA this call remains unverified. Germline CDR1 reads SGHNT; CDR2 reads YYREEE (reference sequence). The CDR3 loop spans 15 amino acids. CDR3 loop: CASSLAPSTSDEQYF.

The chain couples TRBV6-5 to TRBJ1-2. Germline CDR1 and CDR2: MNHEY and SVGAGI. This CDR3 is built from 14 residues. This chain's CDR3 is CASSTVRFNYGYTF.

The CDR3: CASSSWRGYEQYF. The chain uses TRBV7-6 and TRBJ2-7. Germline lookup yields CDR1 SGHVS and CDR2 FNYEAQ. This CDR3 is 13 amino acids long.

The chain uses TRBV20-1 and TRBJ1-4; TCRdb's D call of TRBD1 is untestable without DNA. The germline V gene has CDR1 DFQATT and CDR2 SNEGSKA (reference sequence). The CDR3 runs 13 residues. The CDR3 here is CSAGAGFEEKLFF.

The chain employs TRBV12-3 or TRBV12-4 and TRBJ1-6. CDR3 size: 14 residues. CDR3 sequence reads: CASTLGGYNSPLHF.

The chain recombines TRBV27 with TRBJ2-3; TCRdb's D call, TRBD2, is unchecked because there is no DNA. Germline values: CDR1 MNHEY, CDR2 SMNVEV (reference sequence). The CDR3 runs to 17 residues. The CDR3 loop reads CASSLRVAGGSTDTQYF.

The V and J genes are TRBV4-1 and TRBJ2-1; TCRdb's assignment of TRBD1 cannot be checked, as there is no DNA. CDR3 length: 18 amino acids. Germline CDR1 reads MGHRA; CDR2 reads YSYEKL. CDR3 sequence reads: CASSQGTGDSQPRNEQFF.

CDR3 residues: CASSSDWTGVNTGELFF. V is TRBV7-9 and J is TRBJ2-2; TCRdb outputs TRBD1, but without DNA this stays unchecked. The germline V gene encodes CDR1 SEHNR and CDR2 FQNEAQ (reference sequence). This CDR3 has 17 residues.

J is TRBJ2-7 and V is TRBV2; TCRdb's D call of TRBD1 is untestable without DNA. Germline CDR1 reads SNHLY; CDR2 reads FYNNEI. The CDR3 runs to 14 residues. The CDR3 here is CATRGTFFSYEQYF.

V is TRBV6-1 and J is TRBJ1-1. Germline V gene lookup returns CDR1 MNHNS and CDR2 SASEGT. The CDR3 consists of 13 residues. The CDR3 spells CASREQGFTEAFF.

V usage is TRBV6-1 and J usage is TRBJ2-4; TCRdb picks TRBD2, but there is no DNA to check that call. This CDR3 comprises 12 residues. CDR1 is MNHNS and CDR2 is SASEGT in the germline V gene. This CDR3 reads CASMTSGVIQYF.

The V call is TRBV5-6, the J call TRBJ1-2. The CDR3 extends over 18 amino acids. Germline V gives CDR1 SGHDT, CDR2 YYEEEE. The CDR3 loop reads CASSLWGGPAVGLYGYTF.